The 15 T cell receptor beta chains below come from one sample, sequenced in a study of blood T cell repertoires in COVID-19. Clones were sequenced by immunoSEQ multiplex PCR, and TCRdb holds only the in-frame ones, with some missing. The sample has about 250,000 clones; 75% to 90% are singletons. Sequenced sample: PBMCs or T cells enriched from blood (not recorded which). The receptor source for this set is a woman in her 30s who had recovered from COVID-19.

The V and J genes are TRBV3-1 (or the pseudogene TRBV3-2) and TRBJ2-1; TRBD1 aligns across 8 bases. V lost 0 bases to trimming and J lost 7 bases; unmatched junction nucleotides: 5. There are 15 residues in the CDR3. Germline assignment: CDR1 LGHDT and CDR2 YNNKEL (reference sequence). The CDR3, as DNA: TGTGCCAGCAGCCAAGATCAGGGGGCGAGGAATGAGCAGTTCTTC. The encoded protein is CASSQDQGARNEQFF.

The V gene is TRBV6-5, the J gene TRBJ2-2, with D possibly being TRBD1 (6 bases). This CDR3 has 16 residues. Germline values: CDR1 MNHEY, CDR2 SVGAGI. The germline V and J ends were trimmed by 1 base and 6 bases, with 15 bases remaining between them. CDR3 sequence: CASSYLGALKPGELFF. CDR3 DNA: TGTGCCAGCAGTTACTTGGGGGCCCTTAAGCCCGGGGAGCTGTTTTTT.

V is TRBV24-1 and J is TRBJ2-7; D is uncertain. CDR3 size: 13 residues. Deletions cut 4 bases from V and 7 bases from J, with 13 bases between. Germline lookup yields CDR1 KGHDR and CDR2 SFDVKD. CDR3 loop: CATSDLDSGEQYF. The CDR3 DNA reads TGTGCCACCAGTGACCTTGACTCTGGTGAGCAGTACTTC.

The V and J genes are TRBV7-3 and TRBJ2-3, with TRBD1 matching over 9 bases. V dropped 0 bases and J dropped 3; count of bases not matched to a gene: 4. Germline assignment: CDR1 SGHTA and CDR2 FQGTGA. This CDR3 is 16 amino acids long. The CDR3 DNA is TGTGCCAGCAGCTTAACGGGACAGGGAGGGACAGATACGCAGTATTTT. It specifies CASSLTGQGGTDTQYF.

The J gene is TRBJ1-1, the V gene TRBV4-2; D not certain. Between the trimmed V and J ends, which lost 4 bases and 6 bases, there was a span of 18 bases. The V gene's germline CDR1 is LGHNA and CDR2 YNFKEQ. This CDR3 contains 15 residues. The CDR3 DNA reads TGTGCCAGCAGCCTACGGGTCAGAGGGCCACCTGAAGCTTTCTTT. It specifies CASSLRVRGPPEAFF.

The chain uses TRBV2 and TRBJ1-5; 7 bases are shared with TRBD1. Germline V gene lookup returns CDR1 SNHLY and CDR2 FYNNEI. The CDR3 extends over 14 amino acids. V trimming: 6 bases; J trimming: 7 bases; junction bases outside the gene matches: 9. CDR3 sequence: CASRTDRAAQPQHF. The DNA of the CDR3 is TGTGCCAGCAGGACCGACAGGGCAGCCCAGCCCCAGCATTTT.

The V gene is TRBV9, the J gene TRBJ2-7; 11 bases are shared with TRBD2. Germline V CDR1 and CDR2: SGDLS, YYNGEE. This CDR3 comprises 15 residues. After removal of 3 bases from V and 2 bases from J, the junction contained 4 bases not matched to a gene. CDR3 sequence (DNA): TGTGCCAGCAGCGGGGGACTAGCGGACACCTACGAGCAGTACTTC. Its translation is CASSGGLADTYEQYF.

J is TRBJ1-5 and V is TRBV19, with D perhaps TRBD1 (5 bases). The CDR3 is made up of 14 amino acids. CDR1 is LNHDA and CDR2 is SQIVND in the germline V gene (reference sequence). V shed 4 bases and J shed 6 bases, with 13 bases lying between them. The CDR3 sequence is CASSTQGRGQPQHF. The CDR3 nucleotides are TGTGCCAGTAGTACCCAGGGAAGGGGTCAGCCCCAGCATTTT.

This chain joins TRBV12-2 and TRBJ1-2; the table's D call, TRBD1, has no DNA check behind it. TRBV12-2 is a recognized pseudogene. The CDR3 is made up of 11 amino acids. For the CDR3, the DNA is TGTGCAAGTCGCCCAGGATTGGGCTACACCTTC. This translates into CASRPGLGYTF.

The chain couples TRBV7-2 to TRBJ2-5; 11 nucleotides agree with TRBD2. V lost 2 bases and J lost 2; bases outside the gene matches: 1. The CDR3 spans 15 residues. Germline V gene sequence: CDR1 SGHTA, CDR2 FQGNSA. CDR3 bases: TGTGCCAGCAGCTTACCTAGCGGGGGGCAAGAGACCCAGTACTTC. Its translation is CASSLPSGGQETQYF.

The rearrangement joins TRBV2 to TRBJ1-1; 11 nucleotides agree with TRBD1. In germline, CDR1 is SNHLY, CDR2 FYNNEI. V lost 10 bases to trimming and J lost 2 bases; unmatched junction nucleotides: 9. This CDR3 is built from 15 residues. CDR3 sequence reads: CANRRTGGDNTEAFF. In nucleotides, the CDR3 is TGTGCCAACCGTCGGACAGGGGGCGACAACACTGAAGCTTTCTTT.

Only one count was recorded for this clone. V gene TRBV6-2 or TRBV6-3 combines with J gene TRBJ1-2; possibly TRBD1 for D (5 bases). Germline CDR1 reads MNHEY; CDR2 reads SVGEGT. Trimming shortened V by 1 base and J by 4 bases, and 10 bases separated the two germline ends. This CDR3 spans 14 amino acids. This CDR3 reads CASSYLGQIYGYTF. The CDR3 DNA sequence: TGTGCCAGCAGTTACTTGGGGCAGATCTATGGCTACACCTTC.

The rearrangement links TRBV6-5 to TRBJ1-2; 9 nucleotides line up with TRBD1. This CDR3 spans 12 amino acids. Germline lookup yields CDR1 MNHEY and CDR2 SVGAGI. V shed 6 bases, J shed 8 bases, and the junction held 4 bases outside the gene matches. CDR3 bases: TGTGCCAGCAGGGGACAGGGAATCGGCTACACCTTC. As protein: CASRGQGIGYTF.

This clone has just one count. The chain is built from TRBV5-1 and TRBJ2-3; D gene uncertain. Trimming took off 2 bases at V and 7 bases at J, with 8 bases between the two ends. CDR1 SGHRS and CDR2 YFSETQ come from the germline V gene. The CDR3 runs to 12 residues. The DNA for the CDR3 is TGCGCCAGCAGCTTCGAGATGAATACGCAGTATTTT. Translated, it gives CASSFEMNTQYF.

The chain carries TRBV15 and TRBJ1-4; D not resolved. Trimming took 5 bases from V and 3 from J, leaving 7 bases between them. This CDR3 has 13 residues. Germline CDR1 is LNHNV and CDR2 is YYDKDF (reference sequence). CDR3 protein: CATSGGANEKLFF. The CDR3 DNA reads as TGTGCCACCAGCGGCGGGGCTAATGAAAAACTGTTTTTT.